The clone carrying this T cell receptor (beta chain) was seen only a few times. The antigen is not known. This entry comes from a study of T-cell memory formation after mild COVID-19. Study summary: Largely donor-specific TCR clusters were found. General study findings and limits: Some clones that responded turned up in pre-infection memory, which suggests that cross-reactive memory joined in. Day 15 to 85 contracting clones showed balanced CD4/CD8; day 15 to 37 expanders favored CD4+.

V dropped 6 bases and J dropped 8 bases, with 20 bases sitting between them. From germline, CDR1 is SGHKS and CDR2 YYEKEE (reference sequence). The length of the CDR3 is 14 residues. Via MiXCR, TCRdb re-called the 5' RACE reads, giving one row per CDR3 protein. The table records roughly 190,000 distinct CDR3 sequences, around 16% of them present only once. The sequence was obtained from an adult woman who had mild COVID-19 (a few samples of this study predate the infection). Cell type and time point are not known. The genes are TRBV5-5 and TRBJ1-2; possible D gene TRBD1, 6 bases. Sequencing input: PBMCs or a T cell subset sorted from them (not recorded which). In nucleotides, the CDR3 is TGTGCCAGCACCCCAAAGTGGGGGGCGTGGGGCTACACCTTC. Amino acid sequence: CASTPKWGAWGYTF.